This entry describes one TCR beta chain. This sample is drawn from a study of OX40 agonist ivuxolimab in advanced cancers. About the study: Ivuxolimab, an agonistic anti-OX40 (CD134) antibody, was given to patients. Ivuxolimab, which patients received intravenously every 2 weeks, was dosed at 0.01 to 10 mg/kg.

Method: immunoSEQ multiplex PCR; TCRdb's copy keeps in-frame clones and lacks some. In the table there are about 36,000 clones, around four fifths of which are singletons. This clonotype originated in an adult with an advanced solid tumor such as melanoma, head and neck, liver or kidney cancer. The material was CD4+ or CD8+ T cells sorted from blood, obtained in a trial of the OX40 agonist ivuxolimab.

CDR3 nucleotide sequence: TGTGCCAGCAGCTTAGAAGGGTCAGATACGCAGTATTTT. Translation gives CASSLEGSDTQYF. The rearrangement joins TRBV11-2 to TRBJ2-3; D gene unclear. This CDR3 comprises 13 residues. V lost 0 bases to trimming and J lost 4 bases, with 5 bases between them. Germline CDR1 SGHAT, CDR2 FQNNGV.